This T cell receptor (beta chain) came from a study of T cell changes during pregnancy in multiple sclerosis. Germline V lookup: CDR1 KGHSH, CDR2 LQKENI. The V gene end was trimmed by 1 base and the J gene end by 7 bases; junction bases not matched to a gene: 3. CDR3 length: 14 amino acids. Assay: immunoSEQ multiplex PCR; the TCRdb copy retains only in-frame clones and omits some. The sample has about 98,000 clones; about 91% are singletons. Sample: peripheral blood, taken after pregnancy. The chain combines TRBV18 with TRBJ1-5, with 8 positions matching TRBD1. This clonotype was obtained from a female donor in good health, enrolled as a control in a pregnancy study. The CDR3 protein is CASSPQTGAQPQHF. For the CDR3, the DNA is TGTGCCAGCTCACCACAGACAGGGGCCCAGCCCCAGCATTTT. Full variable domain (missing parts from reference TRBV18 and TRBJ1-5): NAGVMQNPRHLVRRRGQEARLRCSPMKGHSHVYWYRQLPEEGLKFMVYLQKENIIDESGMPKERFSAEFPKEGPSILRIQQVVRGDSAAYFCASSPQTGAQPQHFGDGTRLSIL.